The 5 T cell receptor beta chains given below trace back to one sample, sequenced in a study of blood T cell repertoires in COVID-19. Assay used: immunoSEQ multiplex PCR; TCRdb lists only in-frame clones, some missing. The sample carries about 64,000 clones, about nine tenths recorded once. The sequenced material came from peripheral blood. These receptors were obtained from a woman aged 55-75 years with COVID-19, enrolled during active disease.

V gene TRBV9 combines with J gene TRBJ2-3, with TRBD2 as a possible D gene (6 bases). CDR1 SGDLS and CDR2 YYNGEE come from the germline V gene. V dropped 3 bases and J dropped 6 bases, with 17 bases sitting between them. The CDR3 contains 15 residues. The CDR3 here is CASSGPGTRMDTQYF. CDR3 sequence (DNA): TGTGCCAGCAGCGGCCCCGGGACTCGAATGGATACGCAGTATTTT.

The rearrangement uses TRBV7-2 and TRBJ2-7, with 14 bases identical to TRBD2. Per germline, CDR1 SGHTA and CDR2 FQGNSA. Unmatched junction bases numbered 4, after V lost 5 bases and J lost 4 bases. The CDR3 is 15 residues long. CDR3 residues: CASSLGTSGRYEQYF. In DNA, the CDR3 is TGTGCCAGCAGCCTCGGGACTAGCGGGAGATACGAGCAGTACTTC.

The V and J genes are TRBV28 and TRBJ2-3, with 13 positions matching TRBD2. The germline V gene encodes CDR1 MDHEN and CDR2 SYDVKM. CDR3 length equals 20 residues. Unmatched junction bases numbered 12, after V lost 3 bases and J lost 0 bases. This CDR3 reads CASSLGLGTSGVTSTDTQYF. Written as DNA, the CDR3 is TGTGCCAGCAGTTTGGGCTTAGGGACTAGCGGGGTAACTAGCACAGATACGCAGTATTTT.

This rearrangement joins TRBV5-6 to TRBJ2-3; TRBD2 aligns across 10 bases. This CDR3 spans 17 amino acids. After removal of 0 bases from V and 2 bases from J, the junction contained 6 bases not matched to a gene. CDR1 is SGHDT, CDR2 YYEEEE, per germline. The CDR3 sequence is CASSLGQSGRDTDTQYF. DNA for the CDR3: TGTGCCAGCAGCTTGGGCCAAAGCGGGAGGGACACAGATACGCAGTATTTT.

The chain recombines TRBV5-1 with TRBJ2-1, with TRBD2 matching 9 bases. Germline CDR1 and CDR2: SGHRS and YFSETQ. There are 14 residues in the CDR3. Losses at the gene ends were 5 bases for V and 5 bases for J; bases not matched to a gene: 5. CDR3 nucleotide sequence: TGCGCCAGCAGATCGGGACTAGCAGACAATGAGCAGTTCTTC. Translation gives CASRSGLADNEQFF.